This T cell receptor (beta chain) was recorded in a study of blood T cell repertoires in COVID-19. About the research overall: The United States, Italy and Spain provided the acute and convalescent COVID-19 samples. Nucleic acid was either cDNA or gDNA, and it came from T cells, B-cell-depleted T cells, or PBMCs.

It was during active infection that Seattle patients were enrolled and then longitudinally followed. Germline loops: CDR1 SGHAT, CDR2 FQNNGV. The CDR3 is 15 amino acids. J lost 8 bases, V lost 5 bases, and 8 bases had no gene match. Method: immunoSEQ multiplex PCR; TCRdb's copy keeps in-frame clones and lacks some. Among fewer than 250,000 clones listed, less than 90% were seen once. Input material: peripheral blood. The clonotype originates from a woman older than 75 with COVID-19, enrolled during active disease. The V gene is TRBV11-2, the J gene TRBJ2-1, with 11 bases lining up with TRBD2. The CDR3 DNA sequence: TGTGCCAGCAGCCCCCGGGTAGCGGGGGGGCATGAGCAGTTCTTC. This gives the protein CASSPRVAGGHEQFF.